This T cell receptor (beta chain) was captured in a study of response to subunit inactivated influenza vaccine. The germline gives CDR1 DFQATT, CDR2 SNEGSKA (reference sequence). CDR3 length: 11 amino acids. V gave up 6 bases and J gave up 7 bases, with 10 bases separating them. With regard to this clonotype: Its antigen is undetermined.

General study points: Authors suggested each seasonal flu vaccination may recruit only limited numbers of new T cells.

One entry per CDR3 protein results from TCRdb running MiXCR on the RT-PCR reads. The data show about 240,000 distinct CDR3 sequences, 12% seen once. The TCR originated in a man aged 45 to 65 who received an inactivated influenza vaccine. The rearrangement joins TRBV20-1 to TRBJ2-4; D gene ambiguous. The sequencing here drew on non-naive T cells sorted from PBMCs, taken about 14 days before vaccination. The CDR3 spells CSAQDSNIQYF. For the CDR3, the DNA is TGCAGTGCCCAGGATTCGAACATTCAGTACTTC.